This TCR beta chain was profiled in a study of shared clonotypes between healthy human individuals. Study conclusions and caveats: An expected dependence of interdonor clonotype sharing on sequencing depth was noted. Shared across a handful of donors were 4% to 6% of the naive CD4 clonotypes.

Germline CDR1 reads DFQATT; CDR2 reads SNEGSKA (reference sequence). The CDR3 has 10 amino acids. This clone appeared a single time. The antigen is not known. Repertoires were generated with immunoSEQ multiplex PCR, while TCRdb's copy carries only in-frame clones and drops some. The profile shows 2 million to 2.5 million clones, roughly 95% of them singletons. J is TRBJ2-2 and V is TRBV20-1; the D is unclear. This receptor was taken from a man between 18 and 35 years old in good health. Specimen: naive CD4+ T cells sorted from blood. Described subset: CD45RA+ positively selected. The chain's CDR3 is CSLPTGELFF. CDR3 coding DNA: TGCAGCCTACCTACCGGGGAGCTGTTTTTT.